This entry describes one TCR beta chain. Source study methods: Researchers report that nucleated cell counts were estimated from reference gene primer amplification. Assay: immunoSEQ multiplex PCR; the TCRdb copy retains only in-frame clones and omits some. That table is the source of V, J and clone size, and D and trimming were worked out from the DNA. The data contain approximately 210,000 clones, around 82% of them singletons. Trimming removed 2 bases at V and 5 bases at J, with 7 bases between. Germline V CDR1 and CDR2: MNHNY, SVGAGI (reference sequence). This CDR3 is built from 14 residues. The data were obtained in a study of blood T cell repertoires in COVID-19. Overall study: Acute and convalescent COVID-19 samples came from the United States, Italy and Spain. PBMCs, B-cell-depleted T cells, or T cells provided the cDNA or gDNA that made up the material.

The clonotype originates from a woman in her thirties or forties with acute or convalescent COVID-19. The chain links TRBV6-6 to TRBJ1-6, with a possible D match to TRBD1 (6 bases). Sequencing was performed on peripheral blood. Here the CDR3 DNA reads TGTGCCAGCAGTTACCAGGGGAATAATTCACCCCTCCACTTT. It translates to CASSYQGNNSPLHF.